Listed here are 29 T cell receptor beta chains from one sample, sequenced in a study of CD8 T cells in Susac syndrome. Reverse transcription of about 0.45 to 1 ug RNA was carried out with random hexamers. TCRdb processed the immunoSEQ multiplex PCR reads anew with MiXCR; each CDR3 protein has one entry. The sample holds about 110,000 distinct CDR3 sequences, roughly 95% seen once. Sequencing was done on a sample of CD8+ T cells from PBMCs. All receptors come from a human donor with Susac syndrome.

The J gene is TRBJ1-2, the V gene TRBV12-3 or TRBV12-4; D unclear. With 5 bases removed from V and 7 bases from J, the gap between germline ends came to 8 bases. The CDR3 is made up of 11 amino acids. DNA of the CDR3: TGTGCCAGCAGTAGCATGGCTGGCTACACCTTC. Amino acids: CASSSMAGYTF.

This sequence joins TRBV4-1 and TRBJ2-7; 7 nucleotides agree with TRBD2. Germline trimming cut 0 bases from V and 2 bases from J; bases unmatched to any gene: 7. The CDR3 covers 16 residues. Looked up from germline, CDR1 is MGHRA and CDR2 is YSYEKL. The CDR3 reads CASSQEFASGTYEQYF. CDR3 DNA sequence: TGCGCCAGCAGCCAAGAGTTCGCTAGCGGAACCTACGAGCAGTACTTC.

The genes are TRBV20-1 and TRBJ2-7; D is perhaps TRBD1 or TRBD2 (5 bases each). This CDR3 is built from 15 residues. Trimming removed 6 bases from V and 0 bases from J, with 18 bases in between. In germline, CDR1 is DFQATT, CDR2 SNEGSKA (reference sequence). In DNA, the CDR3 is TGCAGTGCGGAGCAGGGAGCGGAGAGCTCCTACGAGCAGTACTTC. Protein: CSAEQGAESSYEQYF.

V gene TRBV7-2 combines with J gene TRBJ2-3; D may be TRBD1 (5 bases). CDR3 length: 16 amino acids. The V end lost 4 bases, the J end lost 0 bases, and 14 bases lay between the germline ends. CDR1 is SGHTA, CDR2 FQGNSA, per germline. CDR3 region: CASSSLQVTSTDTQYF. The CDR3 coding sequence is TGTGCCAGCAGCTCTTTACAGGTTACAAGCACAGATACGCAGTATTTT.

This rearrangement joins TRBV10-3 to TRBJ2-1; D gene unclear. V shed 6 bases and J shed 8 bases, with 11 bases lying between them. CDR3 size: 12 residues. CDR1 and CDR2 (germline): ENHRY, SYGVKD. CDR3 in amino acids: CAISLGGDEQFF. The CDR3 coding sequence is TGTGCCATCAGCCTCGGTGGGGATGAGCAGTTCTTC.

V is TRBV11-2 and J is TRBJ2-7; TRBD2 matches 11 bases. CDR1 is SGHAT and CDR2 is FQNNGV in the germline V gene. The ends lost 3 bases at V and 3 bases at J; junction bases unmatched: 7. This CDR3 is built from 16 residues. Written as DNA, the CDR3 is TGTGCCAGCAGCTTTGGAGTAGCGGGGGGGCGCTACGAGCAGTACTTC. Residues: CASSFGVAGGRYEQYF. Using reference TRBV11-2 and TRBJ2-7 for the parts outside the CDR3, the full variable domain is EAGVAQSPRYKIIEKRQSVAFWCNPISGHATLYWYQQILGQGPKLLIQFQNNGVVDDSQLPKDRFSAERLKGVDSTLKIQPAKLEDSAVYLCASSFGVAGGRYEQYFGPGTRLTVT.

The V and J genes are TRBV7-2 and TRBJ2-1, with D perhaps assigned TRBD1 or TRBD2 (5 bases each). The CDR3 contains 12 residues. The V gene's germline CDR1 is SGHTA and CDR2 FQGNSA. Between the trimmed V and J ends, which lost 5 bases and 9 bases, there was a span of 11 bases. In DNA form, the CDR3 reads TGTGCCAGCAGCCCCAACGGGGCTGAGCAGTTCTTC. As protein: CASSPNGAEQFF.

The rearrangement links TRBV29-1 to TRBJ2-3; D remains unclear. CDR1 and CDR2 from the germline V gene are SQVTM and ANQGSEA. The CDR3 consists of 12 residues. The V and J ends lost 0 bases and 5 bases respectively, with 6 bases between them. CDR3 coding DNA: TGCAGCGTTGAAGATGGCGTAGATACGCAGTATTTT. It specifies CSVEDGVDTQYF.

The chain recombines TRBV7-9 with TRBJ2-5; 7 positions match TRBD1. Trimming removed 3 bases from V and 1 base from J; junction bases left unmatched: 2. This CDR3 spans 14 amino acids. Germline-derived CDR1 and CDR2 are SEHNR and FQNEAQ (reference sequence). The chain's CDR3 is CASSFGQAQETQYF. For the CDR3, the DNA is TGTGCCAGCAGCTTTGGACAGGCCCAAGAGACCCAGTACTTC.

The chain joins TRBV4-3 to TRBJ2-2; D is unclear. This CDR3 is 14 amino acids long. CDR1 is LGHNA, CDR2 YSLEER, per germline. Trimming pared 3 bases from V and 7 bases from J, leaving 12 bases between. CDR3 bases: TGCGCCAGCAGCCAGTCCTACCGAAACGGGGAGCTGTTTTTT. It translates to CASSQSYRNGELFF.

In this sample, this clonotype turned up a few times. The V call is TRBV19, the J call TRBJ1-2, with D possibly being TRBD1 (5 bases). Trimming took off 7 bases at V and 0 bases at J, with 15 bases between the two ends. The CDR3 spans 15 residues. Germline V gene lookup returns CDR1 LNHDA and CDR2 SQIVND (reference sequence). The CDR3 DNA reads TGTGCCAGTACTCCAAGTACAGGATCTAACTATGGCTACACCTTC. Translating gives CASTPSTGSNYGYTF.

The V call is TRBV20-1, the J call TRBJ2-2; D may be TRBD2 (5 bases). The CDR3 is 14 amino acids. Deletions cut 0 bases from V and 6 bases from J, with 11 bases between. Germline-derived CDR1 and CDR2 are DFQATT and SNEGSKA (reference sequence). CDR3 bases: TGCAGTGCTAGAGATTTACGGGGAGCCGGGGAGCTGTTTTTT. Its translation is CSARDLRGAGELFF.

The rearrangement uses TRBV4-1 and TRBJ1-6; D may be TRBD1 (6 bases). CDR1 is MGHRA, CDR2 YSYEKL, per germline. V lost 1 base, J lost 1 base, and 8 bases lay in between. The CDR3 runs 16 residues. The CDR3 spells CASSQVQGSYNSPLHF. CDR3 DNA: TGCGCCAGCAGCCAAGTACAGGGATCCTATAATTCACCCCTCCACTTT.

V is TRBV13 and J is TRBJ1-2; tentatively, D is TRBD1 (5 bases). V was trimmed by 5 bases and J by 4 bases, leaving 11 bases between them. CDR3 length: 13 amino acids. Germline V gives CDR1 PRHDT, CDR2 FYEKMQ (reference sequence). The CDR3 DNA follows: TGTGCCAGCAGCCTGGGGAGGGGCTATGGCTACACCTTC. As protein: CASSLGRGYGYTF.

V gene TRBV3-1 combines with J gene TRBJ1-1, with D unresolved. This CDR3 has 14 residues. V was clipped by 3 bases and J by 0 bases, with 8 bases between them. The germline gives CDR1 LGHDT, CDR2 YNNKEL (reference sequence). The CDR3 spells CASSHRSMNTEAFF. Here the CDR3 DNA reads TGTGCCAGCAGCCATAGGAGCATGAACACTGAAGCTTTCTTT.

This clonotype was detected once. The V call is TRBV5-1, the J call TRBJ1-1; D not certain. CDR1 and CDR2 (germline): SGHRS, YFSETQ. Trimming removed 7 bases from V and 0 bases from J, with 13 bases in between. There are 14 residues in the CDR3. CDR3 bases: TGCGCCAGCTCCTCGGAACCGATGAACACTGAAGCTTTCTTT. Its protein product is CASSSEPMNTEAFF.

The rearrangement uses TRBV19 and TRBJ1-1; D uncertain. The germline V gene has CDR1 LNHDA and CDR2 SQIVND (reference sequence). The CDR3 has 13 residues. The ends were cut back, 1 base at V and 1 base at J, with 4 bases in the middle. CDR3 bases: TGTGCCAGTAGTATAGGTGCGAACACTGAAGCTTTCTTT. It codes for CASSIGANTEAFF.

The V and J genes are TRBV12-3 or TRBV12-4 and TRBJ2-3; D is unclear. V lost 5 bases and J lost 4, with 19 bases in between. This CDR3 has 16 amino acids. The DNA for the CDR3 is TGTGCCAGCAGTCCCGCAGGTAGCCTTGCGTCAGATACGCAGTATTTT. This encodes CASSPAGSLASDTQYF.

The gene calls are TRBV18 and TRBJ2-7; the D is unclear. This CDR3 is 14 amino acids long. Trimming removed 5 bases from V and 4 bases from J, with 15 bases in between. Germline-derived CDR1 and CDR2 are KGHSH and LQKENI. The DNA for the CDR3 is TGTGCCAGCTCAACTTCGGGCCACCTTTACGAGCAGTACTTC. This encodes CASSTSGHLYEQYF.

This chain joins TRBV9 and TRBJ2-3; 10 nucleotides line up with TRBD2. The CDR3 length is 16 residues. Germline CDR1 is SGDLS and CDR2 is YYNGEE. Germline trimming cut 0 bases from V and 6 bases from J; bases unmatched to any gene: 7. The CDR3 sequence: CASSVEQRGGVDTQYF. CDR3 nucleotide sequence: TGTGCCAGCAGCGTAGAACAGCGGGGGGGCGTGGATACGCAGTATTTT.

The CDR3 spells CSARGLALYGYTF. The CDR3 coding sequence is TGCAGTGCTCGGGGTTTGGCCCTCTATGGCTACACCTTC. The chain has TRBV20-1 and TRBJ1-2; D is unclear. Trimming cost V 5 bases and J 4 bases, with 14 bases left between them. Germline lookup yields CDR1 DFQATT and CDR2 SNEGSKA (reference sequence). This CDR3 spans 13 amino acids.

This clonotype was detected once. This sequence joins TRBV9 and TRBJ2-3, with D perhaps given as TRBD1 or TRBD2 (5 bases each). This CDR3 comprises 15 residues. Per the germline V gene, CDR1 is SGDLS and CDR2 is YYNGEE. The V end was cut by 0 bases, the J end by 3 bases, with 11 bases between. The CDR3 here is CASSVVGRETDTQYF. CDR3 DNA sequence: TGTGCCAGCAGCGTAGTTGGCAGGGAGACAGATACGCAGTATTTT.

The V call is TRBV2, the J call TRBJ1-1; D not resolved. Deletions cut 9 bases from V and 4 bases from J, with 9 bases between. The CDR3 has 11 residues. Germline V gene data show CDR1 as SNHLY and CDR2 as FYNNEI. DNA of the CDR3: TGTGCCAGTGGGATGGGCACTGAAGCTTTCTTT. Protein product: CASGMGTEAFF. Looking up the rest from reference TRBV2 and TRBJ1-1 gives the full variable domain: EPEVTQTPSHQVTQMGQEVILRCVPISNHLYFYWYRQILGQKVEFLVSFYNNEISEKSEIFDDQFSVERPDGSNFTLKIRSTKLEDSAMYFCASGMGTEAFFGQGTRLTVV.

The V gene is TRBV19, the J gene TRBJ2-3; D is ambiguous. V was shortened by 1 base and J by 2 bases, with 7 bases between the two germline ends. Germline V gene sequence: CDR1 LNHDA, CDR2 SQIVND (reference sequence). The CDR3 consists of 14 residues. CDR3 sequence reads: CASSIASNTDTQYF. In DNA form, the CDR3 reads TGTGCCAGTAGTATAGCCAGCAACACAGATACGCAGTATTTT.

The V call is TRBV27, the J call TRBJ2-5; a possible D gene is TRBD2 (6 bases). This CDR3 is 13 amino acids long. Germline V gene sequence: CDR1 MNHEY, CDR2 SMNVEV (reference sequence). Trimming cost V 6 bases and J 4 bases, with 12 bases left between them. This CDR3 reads CASRGGFRETQYF. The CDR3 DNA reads TGTGCCAGCAGGGGGGGTTTTAGAGAGACCCAGTACTTC.

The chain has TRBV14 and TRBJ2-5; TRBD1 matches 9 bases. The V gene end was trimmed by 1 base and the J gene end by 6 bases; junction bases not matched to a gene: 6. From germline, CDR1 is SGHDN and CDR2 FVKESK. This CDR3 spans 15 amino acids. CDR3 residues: CASSQGAGTGKTQYF. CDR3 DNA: TGTGCCAGCAGCCAAGGAGCGGGGACAGGGAAGACCCAGTACTTC. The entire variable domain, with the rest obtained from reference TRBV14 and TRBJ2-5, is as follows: EAGVTQFPSHSVIEKGQTVTLRCDPISGHDNLYWYRRVMGKEIKFLLHFVKESKQDESGMPNNRFLAERTGGTYSTLKVQPAELEDSGVYFCASSQGAGTGKTQYFGPGTRLLVL.

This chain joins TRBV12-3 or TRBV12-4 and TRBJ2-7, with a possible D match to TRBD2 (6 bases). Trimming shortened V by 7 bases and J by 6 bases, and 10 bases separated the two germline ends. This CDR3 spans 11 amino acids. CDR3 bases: TGTGCCAGCATGATGGGGGGCGAGCAGTACTTC. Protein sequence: CASMMGGEQYF.

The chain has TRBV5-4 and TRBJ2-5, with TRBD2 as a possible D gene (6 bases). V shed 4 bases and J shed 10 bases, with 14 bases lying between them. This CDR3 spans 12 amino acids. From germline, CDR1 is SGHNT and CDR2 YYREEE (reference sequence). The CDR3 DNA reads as TGTGCCAGCAGCCCTACCGGGGAGGACCAGTACTTC. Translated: CASSPTGEDQYF.

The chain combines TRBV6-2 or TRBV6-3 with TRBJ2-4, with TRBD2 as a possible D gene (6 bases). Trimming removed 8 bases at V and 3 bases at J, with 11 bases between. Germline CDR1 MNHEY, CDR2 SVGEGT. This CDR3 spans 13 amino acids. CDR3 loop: CASGGSSKNIQYF. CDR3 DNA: TGTGCCAGCGGAGGGTCGAGCAAAAACATTCAGTACTTC.